Each of the 4 T cell receptor beta chains below was sequenced from the same sample in a study of blood T cell repertoires in COVID-19 (dated by TCRdb to 2018 to 2021). The library was prepared using the immunoSEQ multiplex PCR assay. Entries here come from immuneACCESS through TCRdb and include only in-frame sequences with V and J called. Some clones fail to appear in such tables; in the studies checked, an unresolved V gene covers under half of the shortfall, and the cause of the remainder is unknown. This sample is represented by some 300,000 clones; about 90% of them were singletons. The top ten clones comprise just under 6.5% of the sample. Material for sequencing was peripheral blood. Receptors were obtained from a woman between 45 and 65 years old with COVID-19, enrolled during active disease.

This sequence joins TRBV7-9 and TRBJ1-1, with D perhaps TRBD1 (6 bases). Germline CDR1 and CDR2: SEHNR and FQNEAQ (reference sequence). Between the trimmed V and J ends, which lost 11 bases and 3 bases, there was a span of 19 bases. The CDR3 has 14 residues. The CDR3 DNA sequence: TGTGCCTCCGGGACACAACACTCGGACACTGAAGCTTTCTTT. Its protein is CASGTQHSDTEAFF.

The J gene is TRBJ2-1, the V gene TRBV29-1; D uncertain. The CDR3 length is 13 residues. Trimming removed 1 base at V and 3 bases at J, with 7 bases between. Germline CDR1 SQVTM, CDR2 ANQGSEA. CDR3 amino acids: CSVEAKLYNEQFF. Here the CDR3 DNA reads TGCAGCGTTGAAGCGAAGCTCTACAATGAGCAGTTCTTC.

J is TRBJ2-3 and V is TRBV6-4; no firm D call. The CDR3 spans 12 residues. The germline CDR1 and CDR2 sequences are MRHNA and SNTAGT. V was pared by 3 bases and J by 5 bases, with 6 bases between. CDR3 residues: CASSDGRDTQYF. As DNA, the CDR3 is TGTGCCAGCAGTGATGGTAGAGATACGCAGTATTTT.

The DNA of the CDR3 is TGTGCCAGCAGCAGGGGGGGACAGGGTGTTATTATTCAGAATCAGCCCCAGCATTTT. Its protein product is CASSRGGQGVIIQNQPQHF. The V call is TRBV21-1, the J call TRBJ1-5; TRBD1 reflects the table's D call only, with no check against the DNA. TRBV21-1 is tagged as a pseudogene. CDR3 size: 19 residues.